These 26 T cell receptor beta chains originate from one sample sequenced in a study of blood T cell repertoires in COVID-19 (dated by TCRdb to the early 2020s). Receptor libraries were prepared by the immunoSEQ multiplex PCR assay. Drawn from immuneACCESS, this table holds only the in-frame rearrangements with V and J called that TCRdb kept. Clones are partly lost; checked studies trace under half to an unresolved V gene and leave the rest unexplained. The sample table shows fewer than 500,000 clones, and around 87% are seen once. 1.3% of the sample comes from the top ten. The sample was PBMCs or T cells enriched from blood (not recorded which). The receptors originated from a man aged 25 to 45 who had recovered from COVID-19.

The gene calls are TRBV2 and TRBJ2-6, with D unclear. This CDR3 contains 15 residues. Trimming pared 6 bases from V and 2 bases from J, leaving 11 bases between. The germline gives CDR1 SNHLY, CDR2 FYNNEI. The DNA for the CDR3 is TGTGCCAGCAGCCGCCCTAGTGCTGGGGCCAACGTCCTGACTTTC. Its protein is CASSRPSAGANVLTF.

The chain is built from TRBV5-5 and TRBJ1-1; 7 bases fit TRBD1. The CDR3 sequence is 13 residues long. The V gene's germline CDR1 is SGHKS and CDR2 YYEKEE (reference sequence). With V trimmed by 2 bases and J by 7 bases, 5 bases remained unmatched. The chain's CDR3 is CASSFGQAIEAFF. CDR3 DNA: TGTGCCAGCAGCTTTGGACAGGCGATTGAAGCTTTCTTT.

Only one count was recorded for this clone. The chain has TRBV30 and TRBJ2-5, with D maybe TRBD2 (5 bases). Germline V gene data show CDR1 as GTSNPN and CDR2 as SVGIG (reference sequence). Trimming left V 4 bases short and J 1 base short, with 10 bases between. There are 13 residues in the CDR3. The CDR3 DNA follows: TGTGCCTGGAATCGCGGAGGCCAAGAGACCCAGTACTTC. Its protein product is CAWNRGGQETQYF.

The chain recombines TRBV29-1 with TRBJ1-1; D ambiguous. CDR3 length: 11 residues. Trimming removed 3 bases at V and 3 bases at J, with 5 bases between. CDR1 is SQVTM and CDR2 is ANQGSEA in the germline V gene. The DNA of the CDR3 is TGCAGCGTTGAGTCAGACACTGAAGCTTTCTTT. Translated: CSVESDTEAFF. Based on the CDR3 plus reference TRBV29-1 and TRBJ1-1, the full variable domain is SAVISQKPSRDICQRGTSLTIQCQVDSQVTMMFWYRQQPGQSLTLIATANQGSEATYESGFVIDKFPISRPNLTFSTLTVSNMSPEDSSIYLCSVESDTEAFFGQGTRLTVV.

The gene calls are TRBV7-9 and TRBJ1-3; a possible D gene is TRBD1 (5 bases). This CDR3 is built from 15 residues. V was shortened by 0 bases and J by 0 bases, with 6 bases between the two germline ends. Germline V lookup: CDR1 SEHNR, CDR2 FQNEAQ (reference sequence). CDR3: CASSLATVSGNTIYF. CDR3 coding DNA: TGTGCCAGCAGCTTAGCGACAGTCTCTGGAAACACCATATATTTT.

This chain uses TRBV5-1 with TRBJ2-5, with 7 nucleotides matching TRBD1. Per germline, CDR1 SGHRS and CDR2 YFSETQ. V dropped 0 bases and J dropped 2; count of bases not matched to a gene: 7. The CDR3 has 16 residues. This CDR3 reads CASSLEPTGPQETQYF. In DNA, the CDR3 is TGCGCCAGCAGCTTGGAACCGACAGGGCCACAAGAGACCCAGTACTTC.

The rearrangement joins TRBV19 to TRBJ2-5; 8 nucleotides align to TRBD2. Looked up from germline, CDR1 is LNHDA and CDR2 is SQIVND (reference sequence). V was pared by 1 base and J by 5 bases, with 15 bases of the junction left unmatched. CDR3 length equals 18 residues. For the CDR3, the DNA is TGTGCCAGTAGTATAGCGGGGGGGCAAGTCAGCCCTCTGGAGACCCAGTACTTC. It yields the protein CASSIAGGQVSPLETQYF.

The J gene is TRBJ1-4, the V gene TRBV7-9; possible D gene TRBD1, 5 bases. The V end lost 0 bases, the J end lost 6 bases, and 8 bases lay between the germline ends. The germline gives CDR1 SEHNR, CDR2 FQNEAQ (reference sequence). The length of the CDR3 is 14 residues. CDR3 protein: CASSLAGRDEKLFF. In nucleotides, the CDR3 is TGTGCCAGCAGCTTAGCGGGCAGGGATGAAAAACTGTTTTTT.

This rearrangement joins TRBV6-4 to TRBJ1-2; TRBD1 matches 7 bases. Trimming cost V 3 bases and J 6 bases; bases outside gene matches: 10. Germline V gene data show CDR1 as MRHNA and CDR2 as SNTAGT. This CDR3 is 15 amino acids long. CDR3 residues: CASSESGQSVDGYTF. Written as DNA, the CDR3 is TGTGCCAGCAGTGAATCGGGACAGTCGGTGGATGGCTACACCTTC.

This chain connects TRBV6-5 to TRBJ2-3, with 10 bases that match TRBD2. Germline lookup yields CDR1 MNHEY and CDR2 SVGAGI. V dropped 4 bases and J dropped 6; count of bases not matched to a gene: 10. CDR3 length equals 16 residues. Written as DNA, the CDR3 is TGTGCCAGCAGTTCCCTCCTAGCGGGGGAAACGGATACGCAGTATTTT. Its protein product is CASSSLLAGETDTQYF.

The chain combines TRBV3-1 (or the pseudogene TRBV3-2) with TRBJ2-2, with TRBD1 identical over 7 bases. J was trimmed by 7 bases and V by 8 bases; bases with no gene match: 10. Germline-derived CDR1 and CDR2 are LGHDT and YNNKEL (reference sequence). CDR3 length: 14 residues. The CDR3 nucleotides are TGTGCCAGCCAACTGGGACAGTTGAACGGGGAGCTGTTTTTT. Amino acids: CASQLGQLNGELFF.

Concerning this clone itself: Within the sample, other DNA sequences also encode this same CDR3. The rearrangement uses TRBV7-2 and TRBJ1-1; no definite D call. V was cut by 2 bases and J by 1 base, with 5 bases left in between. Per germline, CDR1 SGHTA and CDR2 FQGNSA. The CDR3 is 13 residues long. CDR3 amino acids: CASSLRGNTEAFF. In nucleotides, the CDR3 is TGTGCCAGCAGCTTACGGGGGAACACTGAAGCTTTCTTT.

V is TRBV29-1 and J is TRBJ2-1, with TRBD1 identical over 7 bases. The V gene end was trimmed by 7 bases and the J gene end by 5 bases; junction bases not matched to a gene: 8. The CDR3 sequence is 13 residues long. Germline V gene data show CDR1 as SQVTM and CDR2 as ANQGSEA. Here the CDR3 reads CSGRDSFDNEQFF. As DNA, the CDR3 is TGCAGCGGCCGGGACAGCTTTGACAATGAGCAGTTCTTC.

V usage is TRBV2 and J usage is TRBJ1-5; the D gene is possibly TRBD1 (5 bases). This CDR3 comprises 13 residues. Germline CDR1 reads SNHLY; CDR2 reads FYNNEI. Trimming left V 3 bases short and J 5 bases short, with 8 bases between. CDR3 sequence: CASSEGRDQPQHF. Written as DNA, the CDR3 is TGTGCCAGCAGTGAGGGCAGGGATCAGCCCCAGCATTTT.

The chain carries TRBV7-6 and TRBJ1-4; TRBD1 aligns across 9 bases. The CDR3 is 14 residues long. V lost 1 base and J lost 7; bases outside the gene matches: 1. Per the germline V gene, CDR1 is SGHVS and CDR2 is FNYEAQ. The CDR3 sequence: CASSLVTGGEKLFF. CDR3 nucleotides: TGTGCCAGCAGCTTAGTGACAGGGGGTGAAAAACTGTTTTTT.

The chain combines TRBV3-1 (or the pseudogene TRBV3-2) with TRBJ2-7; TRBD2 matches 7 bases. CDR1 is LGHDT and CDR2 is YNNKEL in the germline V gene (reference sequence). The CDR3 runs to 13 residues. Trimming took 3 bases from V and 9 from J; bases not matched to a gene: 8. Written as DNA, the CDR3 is TGTGCCAGCAGCCACGAATCGGGGACTATGCAGTACTTC. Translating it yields CASSHESGTMQYF.

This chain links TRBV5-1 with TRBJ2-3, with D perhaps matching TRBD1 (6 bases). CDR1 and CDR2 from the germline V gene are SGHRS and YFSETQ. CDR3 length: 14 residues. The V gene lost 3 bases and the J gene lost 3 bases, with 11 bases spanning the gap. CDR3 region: CASSYREATDTQYF. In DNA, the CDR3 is TGCGCCAGCAGCTACAGGGAAGCAACAGATACGCAGTATTTT.

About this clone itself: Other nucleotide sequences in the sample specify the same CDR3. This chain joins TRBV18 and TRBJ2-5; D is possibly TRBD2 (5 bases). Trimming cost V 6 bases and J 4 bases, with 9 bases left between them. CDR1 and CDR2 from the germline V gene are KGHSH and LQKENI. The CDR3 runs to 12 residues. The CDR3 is CASSPGRETQYF. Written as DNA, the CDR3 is TGTGCCAGCTCTCCGGGGAGAGAGACCCAGTACTTC. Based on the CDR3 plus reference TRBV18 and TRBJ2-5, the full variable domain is NAGVMQNPRHLVRRRGQEARLRCSPMKGHSHVYWYRQLPEEGLKFMVYLQKENIIDESGMPKERFSAEFPKEGPSILRIQQVVRGDSAAYFCASSPGRETQYFGPGTRLLVL.

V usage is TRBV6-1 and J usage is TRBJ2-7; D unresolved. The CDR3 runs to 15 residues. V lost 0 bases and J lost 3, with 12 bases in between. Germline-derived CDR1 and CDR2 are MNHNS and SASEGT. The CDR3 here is CASSEAHLLYYEQYF. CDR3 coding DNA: TGTGCCAGCAGTGAAGCGCATCTACTCTACTACGAGCAGTACTTC.

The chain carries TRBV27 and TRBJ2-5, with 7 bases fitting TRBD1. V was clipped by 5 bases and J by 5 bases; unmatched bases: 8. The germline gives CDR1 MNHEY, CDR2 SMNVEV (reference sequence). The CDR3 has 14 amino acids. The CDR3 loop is CASSPQGTQETQYF. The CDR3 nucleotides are TGTGCCAGCAGTCCACAGGGGACCCAGGAGACCCAGTACTTC.

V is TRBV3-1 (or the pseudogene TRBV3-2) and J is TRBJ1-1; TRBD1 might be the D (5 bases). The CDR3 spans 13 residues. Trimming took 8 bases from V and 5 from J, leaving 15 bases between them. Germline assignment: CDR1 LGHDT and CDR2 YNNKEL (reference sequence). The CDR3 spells CASGLTPGTEAFF. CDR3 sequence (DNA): TGTGCCAGCGGGCTCACCCCAGGGACTGAAGCTTTCTTT.

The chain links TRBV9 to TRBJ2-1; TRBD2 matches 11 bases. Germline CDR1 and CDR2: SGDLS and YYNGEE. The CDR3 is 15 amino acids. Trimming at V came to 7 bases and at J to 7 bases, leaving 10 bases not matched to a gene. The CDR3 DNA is TGTGCCAGCGCGGCCCTAGCGGGGGGCGGGAATGAGCAGTTCTTC. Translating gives CASAALAGGGNEQFF.

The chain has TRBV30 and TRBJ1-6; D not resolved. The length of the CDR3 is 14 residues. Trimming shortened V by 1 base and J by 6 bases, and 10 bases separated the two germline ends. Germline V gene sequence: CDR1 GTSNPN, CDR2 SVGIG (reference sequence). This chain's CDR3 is CAWSAGVANSPLHF. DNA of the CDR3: TGTGCCTGGAGTGCCGGGGTGGCTAATTCACCCCTCCACTTT.

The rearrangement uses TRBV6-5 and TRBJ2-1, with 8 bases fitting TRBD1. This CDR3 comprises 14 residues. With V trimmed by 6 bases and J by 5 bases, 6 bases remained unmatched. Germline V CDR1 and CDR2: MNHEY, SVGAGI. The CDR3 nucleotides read TGTGCCAGCAGCAGGACAGGGAAAGACAATGAGCAGTTCTTC. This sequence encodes CASSRTGKDNEQFF.

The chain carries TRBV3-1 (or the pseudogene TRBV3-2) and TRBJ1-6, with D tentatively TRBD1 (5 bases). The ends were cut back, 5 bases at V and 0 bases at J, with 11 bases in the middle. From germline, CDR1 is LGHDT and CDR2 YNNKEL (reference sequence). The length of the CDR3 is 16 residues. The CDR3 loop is CASSYGGSSYNSPLHF. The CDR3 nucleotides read TGTGCCAGCAGCTATGGGGGGAGCTCCTATAATTCACCCCTCCACTTT.

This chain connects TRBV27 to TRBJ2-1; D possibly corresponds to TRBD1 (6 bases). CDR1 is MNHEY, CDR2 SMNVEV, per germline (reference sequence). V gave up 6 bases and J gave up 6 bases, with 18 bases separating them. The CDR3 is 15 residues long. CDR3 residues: CASSNHRELRNEQFF. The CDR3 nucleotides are TGTGCCAGCAGCAACCACAGGGAACTACGCAATGAGCAGTTCTTC.